This TCR beta chain was documented in a study of blood T cells in healthy people across ages. Alongside a J-beta primer mix, a sample-barcoded 5' primer served in a second PCR lasting roughly 6 to 11 cycles. TCRdb re-derived calls from the 5' RACE reads in MiXCR, one entry per CDR3 protein. The sample carries 500,000 to 550,000 distinct CDR3 sequences, under 30% recorded once. J lost 2 bases, V lost 8 bases, and 9 bases had no gene match. The CDR3 runs to 15 residues. Germline V lookup: CDR1 MDHEN, CDR2 SYDVKM. This sample also appeared in a second study, on T cells of mothers and their children.

The TCR comes from a boy between 5 and 17 years old in good health. The sequenced sample was blood. The chain couples TRBV28 to TRBJ2-5, with 9 bases lining up with TRBD2. CDR3 coding DNA: TGTGCCAGCTCCTCGGCTAGCGGGGATCAAGAGACCCAGTACTTC. This sequence encodes CASSSASGDQETQYF. The variable domain in full, completed from reference TRBV28 and TRBJ2-5, reads DVKVTQSSRYLVKRTGEKVFLECVQDMDHENMFWYRQDPGLGLRLIYFSYDVKMKEKGDIPEGYSVSREKKERFSLILESASTNQTSMYLCASSSASGDQETQYFGPGTRLLVL.